The 15 T cell receptor beta chains listed next were all sequenced from one sample in a study of STAT5B mutations in CD4+ large granular lymphocyte leukemia. Generated by immunoSEQ multiplex PCR, the TCRdb table keeps only in-frame clones and is missing some. Of 32,000 or so clones detected, around four fifths appear once; the ten largest clones hold 4.4%. Source material: CD4+ T cells from blood buffy coats. The receptor set was obtained from a human donor in good health.

J is TRBJ1-4 and V is TRBV19; TRBD1 matches at 8 bases. V shed 7 bases, J shed 7 bases, and the junction held 5 bases outside the gene matches. Germline-derived CDR1 and CDR2 are LNHDA and SQIVND (reference sequence). This CDR3 is built from 13 residues. The CDR3 region is CASTQGAREKLFF. The CDR3 DNA reads TGTGCCAGTACCCAGGGGGCGCGTGAAAAACTGTTTTTT.

The chain combines TRBV18 with TRBJ1-2, with a weak D call TRBD1 (5 bases). The germline gives CDR1 KGHSH, CDR2 LQKENI. The ends were cut back, 1 base at V and 6 bases at J, with 9 bases in the middle. The CDR3 has 13 residues. The CDR3 bases are TGTGCCAGCTCACCACTAGGGGATCATGGCTACACCTTC. It codes for CASSPLGDHGYTF. The full variable domain, with the rest looked up from reference TRBV18 and TRBJ1-2, is NAGVMQNPRHLVRRRGQEARLRCSPMKGHSHVYWYRQLPEEGLKFMVYLQKENIIDESGMPKERFSAEFPKEGPSILRIQQVVRGDSAAYFCASSPLGDHGYTFGSGTRLTVV.

The V and J genes are TRBV19 and TRBJ2-3, with D unresolved. This CDR3 region has 15 residues. Germline lookup yields CDR1 LNHDA and CDR2 SQIVND (reference sequence). Trimming stripped 5 bases from V and 0 bases from J, with 12 bases between. CDR3 amino acids: CASSQFGRSTDTQYF. For the CDR3, the DNA is TGTGCCAGTAGTCAGTTCGGCAGAAGCACAGATACGCAGTATTTT. Filled out from reference TRBV19 and TRBJ2-3, the complete variable domain reads DGGITQSPKYLFRKEGQNVTLSCEQNLNHDAMYWYRQDPGQGLRLIYYSQIVNDFQKGDIAEGYSVSREKKESFPLTVTSAQKNPTAFYLCASSQFGRSTDTQYFGPGTRLTVL.

This rearrangement joins TRBV19 to TRBJ2-5, with 11 bases identical to TRBD2. This CDR3 is built from 16 residues. Germline CDR1 LNHDA, CDR2 SQIVND (reference sequence). J lost 4 bases, V lost 7 bases, and 11 bases had no gene match. CDR3 amino acids: CASKNFGTSGGETQYF. The CDR3 nucleotides are TGTGCCAGTAAGAATTTCGGGACTAGCGGAGGAGAGACCCAGTACTTC.

This clone was picked up one time. This chain joins TRBV7-3 and TRBJ2-1, with 14 bases lining up with TRBD2. V dropped 5 bases and J dropped 6; count of bases not matched to a gene: 3. CDR1 is SGHTA, CDR2 FQGTGA, per germline. There are 15 residues in the CDR3. The CDR3 is CASSGGLAGANEQFF. CDR3 DNA: TGTGCCAGCAGCGGGGGACTAGCGGGAGCCAATGAGCAGTTCTTC.

The V call is TRBV2, the J call TRBJ1-5; the D gene is possibly TRBD1 (5 bases). The CDR3 contains 14 residues. Trimming pared 6 bases from V and 2 bases from J, leaving 11 bases between. The germline gives CDR1 SNHLY, CDR2 FYNNEI. The CDR3 sequence is CASRRGIGNQPQHF. The CDR3 DNA follows: TGTGCCAGCAGAAGGGGAATCGGCAATCAGCCCCAGCATTTT.

V gene TRBV20-1 combines with J gene TRBJ2-3; D gene unclear. Germline V gene lookup returns CDR1 DFQATT and CDR2 SNEGSKA (reference sequence). The CDR3 is 11 amino acids. With 5 bases removed from V and 3 bases from J, the gap between germline ends came to 6 bases. The CDR3 DNA is TGCAGTGCTTCCCGGACAGATACGCAGTATTTT. This encodes CSASRTDTQYF.

V usage is TRBV4-3 and J usage is TRBJ1-1; tentative D call: TRBD1 (5 bases). CDR3 length equals 18 residues. V was cut by 1 base and J by 4 bases, with 22 bases left in between. Germline V CDR1 and CDR2: LGHNA, YSLEER. The chain's CDR3 is CASSQGLPGAERITEAFF. CDR3 DNA sequence: TGCGCCAGCAGCCAAGGTCTTCCCGGGGCGGAGAGGATCACTGAAGCTTTCTTT.

In this sample, this clone turned up once. V gene TRBV14 combines with J gene TRBJ2-3; 7 bases map to TRBD1. The V and J ends lost 8 bases and 4 bases, in that order; junction bases with no gene match: 6. The CDR3 loop spans 13 amino acids. From germline, CDR1 is SGHDN and CDR2 FVKESK. The CDR3 reads CASGGQLADTQYF. CDR3 sequence (DNA): TGTGCCAGCGGGGGACAGTTGGCAGATACGCAGTATTTT.

The rearrangement uses TRBV5-1 and TRBJ2-5, with TRBD2 identical over 7 bases. V lost 2 bases, J lost 4 bases, and 8 bases stayed unmatched. CDR1 and CDR2 (germline): SGHRS, YFSETQ. CDR3 length: 15 residues. CDR3 in DNA: TGCGCCAGCAGCTTCTCAGCGGGATCGGGAGAGACCCAGTACTTC. Amino acid sequence: CASSFSAGSGETQYF.

This clone showed up just a few times. This sequence joins TRBV18 and TRBJ1-1, with 8 bases identical to TRBD1. V dropped 4 bases and J dropped 0; count of bases not matched to a gene: 7. The germline gives CDR1 KGHSH, CDR2 LQKENI. The CDR3 totals 16 residues. The CDR3 reads CASSLDRGAMNTEAFF. CDR3 in DNA: TGTGCCAGCTCACTCGACAGGGGCGCTATGAACACTGAAGCTTTCTTT.

The chain uses TRBV7-2 and TRBJ2-5; 7 nucleotides agree with TRBD1. Germline loops: CDR1 SGHTA, CDR2 FQGNSA. V trimming: 1 base; J trimming: 5 bases; junction bases outside the gene matches: 4. The CDR3 length is 14 residues. The CDR3 reads CASSLGDSRETQYF. CDR3 sequence (DNA): TGTGCCAGCAGCTTAGGGGACAGCAGGGAGACCCAGTACTTC. Combining the CDR3 with reference TRBV7-2 and TRBJ2-5 gives the whole variable domain GAGVSQSPSNKVTEKGKDVELRCDPISGHTALYWYRQSLGQGLEFLIYFQGNSAPDKSGLPSDRFSAERTGGSVSTLTIQRTQQEDSAVYLCASSLGDSRETQYFGPGTRLLVL.

This clone has just one count. This chain uses TRBV7-2 with TRBJ2-7; 12 bases map to TRBD2. The CDR3 spans 15 residues. The trim removed 2 bases at V and 2 bases at J, leaving 1 base unmatched. Looked up from germline, CDR1 is SGHTA and CDR2 is FQGNSA. The CDR3 DNA sequence: TGTGCCAGCAGCTTAACTAGCGGGAGGACCTACGAGCAGTACTTC. Its protein product is CASSLTSGRTYEQYF.

This chain links TRBV28 with TRBJ1-2; D gene unclear. CDR1 is MDHEN and CDR2 is SYDVKM in the germline V gene. V lost 2 bases, J lost 3 bases, and 10 bases lay in between. This CDR3 has 14 amino acids. The CDR3 loop reads CASSLRNRYYGYTF. The CDR3 nucleotides are TGTGCCAGCAGTTTAAGGAACAGATACTATGGCTACACCTTC.

J is TRBJ2-3 and V is TRBV6-5; 7 bases are shared with TRBD2. The CDR3 totals 16 residues. CDR1 and CDR2 from the germline V gene are MNHEY and SVGAGI. V was pared by 1 base and J by 4 bases, with 8 bases of the junction left unmatched. CDR3 bases: TGTGCCAGCAGTTACTTGGGCGGGAGAAGGTCAGATACGCAGTATTTT. The encoded protein is CASSYLGGRRSDTQYF.